This T cell receptor beta chain was identified during a study of cytomegalovirus exposure and HLA in healthy donors. Findings of the study overall: As a later analysis showed, a missense DCLRE1C variant was linked to trimming of TCR beta V- and J-genes.

About this clone itself: Its antigen is as yet unknown.

CDR3 length: 15 amino acids. The germline CDR1 and CDR2 sequences are MGHRA and YSYEKL. V dropped 1 base and J dropped 6 bases, with 12 bases sitting between them. PCR employed 60 Vbeta and 13 Jbeta primers. Here immunoSEQ multiplex PCR was the method, and the copy in TCRdb shows in-frame clones only, minus some. The table records roughly 200,000 clones, around 78% of them present only once. Sequencing input: PBMCs. This TCR derives from a woman in her 30s in good health and CMV-seropositive. This chain links TRBV4-1 with TRBJ1-4; D is ambiguous. CDR3 coding DNA: TGCGCCAGCAGCCAAGGGTCCGGGTTGGATGAAAAACTGTTTTTT. Protein: CASSQGSGLDEKLFF.